This TCR beta chain came from a study of T cell responses to AZD1222 COVID-19 vaccine. Notes on the study in general: Females made up more of the donors, who were largely white British, and clonal diversity may have come out too low. Nearly half of spike-specific TCRs reportedly go after variant regions that carry no mutations. Repertoire collection took place solely once the T cell response had peaked. Along spike, vaccine-associated CD4 TCRs were found throughout, with dominance at 160-218 and 743-854.

A word on this clone: Its antigen remains unidentified.

Only in-frame clones appear in the TCRdb table, and some are missing; sequencing was by immunoSEQ multiplex PCR. Of about 220,000 clones in the sample, under 95% were seen once. This clonotype originated in an adult in good health. Sequenced here: peripheral blood, sampled on day 0 of MenACWY control vaccination.

CDR3 amino acids: CASSGVDYQPQHF. The CDR3 DNA follows: TGTGCCAGCAGTGGGGTAGACTATCAGCCCCAGCATTTT. The genes are TRBV6-6 and TRBJ1-5; D unresolved. Per germline, CDR1 MNHNY and CDR2 SVGAGI (reference sequence). The V and J ends lost 5 bases and 5 bases respectively, with 10 bases between them. CDR3 size: 13 residues.